What follows describes a single T cell receptor beta chain. Original processing methods: It was from reference gene primer amplification that nucleated cell counts were estimated. This table comes from immunoSEQ multiplex PCR, and its TCRdb copy is limited to in-frame clones, with some not included. Clonal size and the V and J genes are those of that table, whereas D and trimming came from the DNA. Of some 250,000 clones listed, approximately 89% are singletons. Participant ages covered about 18 to 95 years across about 22 US areas. Participant reports of clinical history set cohort assignment. This CDR3 is 15 amino acids long. Looked up from germline, CDR1 is LGHNA and CDR2 is YNFKEQ. V was shortened by 1 base and J by 0 bases, with 4 bases between the two germline ends. The sample belongs to a study of blood T cell repertoires in COVID-19. Study details: There were acute and convalescent COVID-19 samples, and they came from the United States, Italy and Spain.

The source is a woman aged 30 to 39 with acute COVID-19. The rearrangement uses TRBV4-2 and TRBJ1-6; D remains unclear. The sequencing input was PBMCs or T cells enriched from blood (not recorded which). CDR3 protein: CASSQAVSYNSPLHF. CDR3 DNA: TGTGCCAGCAGCCAAGCAGTCTCCTATAATTCACCCCTCCACTTT.